This TCR beta chain was recorded in a study of blood T cell repertoires in COVID-19. In the study overall: T cells, B-cell-depleted T cells, or PBMCs supplied cDNA or gDNA.

Patients at the Seattle site were enrolled during active infection and followed longitudinally. Under the authors' procedure: Cell counts per sample came from amplifying reference gene primers. The data were produced by immunoSEQ multiplex PCR, yet TCRdb's version contains in-frame clones alone and is incomplete. For V, J and clone size, that table is used; D and trimming come from the DNA. The top ten clones hold about 1.6% of a sample with under 300,000 clones, 84% of them seen once. The length of the CDR3 is 14 residues. V dropped 6 bases and J dropped 2; count of bases not matched to a gene: 3. CDR1 and CDR2 (germline): ENHRY, SYGVKD.

The rearrangement uses TRBV10-3 and TRBJ2-5; the match to TRBD1 covers 10 bases. This receptor was taken from a human donor with COVID-19, enrolled during active disease. The donor label of this sample is uncertain. Sequenced: peripheral blood. The CDR3 DNA reads as TGTGCCATCAGGGGGACAGGGGAACAAGAGACCCAGTACTTC. Its protein product is CAIRGTGEQETQYF.